This T cell receptor beta chain originates from a study of T cell responses to AZD1222 COVID-19 vaccine. About the study: The study pooled second doses at about 4 or about 12 weeks.

Assay used: immunoSEQ multiplex PCR; TCRdb lists only in-frame clones, some missing. Here the sample spans roughly 120,000 clones, 85% to 90% being singletons. Per germline, CDR1 MNHNY and CDR2 SVGAGI (reference sequence). Trimming took off 6 bases at V and 2 bases at J, with 14 bases between the two ends. CDR3 length: 15 residues. The chain uses TRBV6-6 and TRBJ2-1; possibly TRBD1 for D (6 bases). The specimen was peripheral blood, collected on day 0 of AZD1222 vaccination. This TCR was recovered from an adult in good health. The CDR3 loop is CASRTTGPPYNEQFF. In DNA, the CDR3 is TGTGCCAGCAGGACCACAGGGCCCCCCTACAATGAGCAGTTCTTC.